This T cell receptor (beta chain) was captured by sequencing in a study of T cells after posttransplantation cyclophosphamide (dated by TCRdb to the mid-2010s). Regarding the study in general: Using TRB sequencing, the study followed how the T cell repertoire reconstituted after myeloablative bone marrow transplantation in which posttransplantation cyclophosphamide served as GVHD prophylaxis. Samples from 35 PTCy-treated patients and about 17 related bone marrow donors of those patients were subjected to antigen receptor sequencing. Blood from all 30 or so PTCy patients who had 1-year posttransplant specimens underwent TRB sequencing. TRB sequencing was also done on up to about 3 additional blood samples from 2 to 5.2 years after transplant in 3 patients, and on pretransplant blood from 4 patients. Because TRA and TRB clonality correlated tightly in 9 samples, later TCR analyses were limited to TRB. Public TRB sequences were checked against a database of over 3,000 sequences associated with responses to pathogens, tumor antigens, self-antigens and alloantigens. General conclusions and limits of the study: The TRB repertoires of T cells infiltrating skin or the GI tract showed only limited overlap with the TRB repertoires found in blood. Across 35 to 55 patients, TRB clonality was highly associated with recipient CMV seropositivity and CMV reactivation, and diversity in PTCy patients was similar to diversity in CNI/methotrexate controls. Donor-recipient similarity was low at 1-2 months but rose over the first year, and later blood repertoires were often dominated by donor CD8+ memory clones.

Related bone marrow donors provided peripheral blood samples on the day of marrow donation. Peripheral blood and bone marrow mononuclear cells were isolated by Ficoll-Hypaque density centrifugation and were cryopreserved. CD4+ and CD8+ T cells, including naive and memory subsets, were sorted by FACS on a FACSAria II. This clone was seen only a few times. Its antigen remains unidentified. No base quality values were provided; no much bigger clone lies one nucleotide off. Genomic DNA was used for TRB sequencing, which was performed with the immunoSEQ assay at survey resolution or with the hsTCRB kit. As for how the authors treated the data: The immunoSEQ software handled initial read processing, and the LymphoSeq R package was used for repertoire analyses. Clonality was computed as 1 minus normalized Shannon entropy, and a Gini coefficient was also calculated for each TRB dataset. To infer phenotypes in unsorted samples, TRB sequences from sorted subsets of the recipient or donor were mapped onto unsorted samples from the same recipient. TCRdb provides this immuneACCESS table in a form limited to in-frame rearrangements. Some clones are lacking; in checked studies, under half of them reflect an unresolved V gene, and why the rest are absent is not known. D and trimming were read from the DNA, whereas the V and J calls and clone size are those reported in that table. Counted in this sample were more than 10,000 clones; around 81% of them appeared once. The ten largest clones take up approximately 0.8% of the sample.

This sequence was found in a man aged 50 to 60 in good health, CMV-negative, and a related stem cell transplant donor. The sample comprised memory CD4+ T cells sorted from PBMCs.

CDR3 loop: CASSGGRGFGYTF. The DNA sequence is given as TGTGCCAGCAGCGGCGGCAGGGGGTTTGGCTACACCTTC. The V and J genes are TRBV5-5 and TRBJ1-2; 7 nucleotides in the junction match TRBD1. Taken from the germline V gene (reference sequence), the CDR1 and CDR2 loops are SGHKS and YYEKEE. The junction shows trimming of 4 bases on V and 7 bases on J, and the gene matches do not reach 7 bases of it. The CDR3 spans 13 residues, from the cysteine through the phenylalanine. The entry retains the CDR3 DNA only, 39 bases that are in frame from base 1. Here the CDR3 is joined to the reference TRBV5-5 and TRBJ1-2 genes, and the full variable domain is: DAGVTQSPTHLIKTRGQQVTLRCSPISGHKSVSWYQQVLGQGPQFIFQYYEKEERGRGNFPDRFSARQFPNYSSELNVNALLLGDSALYLCASSGGRGFGYTFGSGTRLTVV.